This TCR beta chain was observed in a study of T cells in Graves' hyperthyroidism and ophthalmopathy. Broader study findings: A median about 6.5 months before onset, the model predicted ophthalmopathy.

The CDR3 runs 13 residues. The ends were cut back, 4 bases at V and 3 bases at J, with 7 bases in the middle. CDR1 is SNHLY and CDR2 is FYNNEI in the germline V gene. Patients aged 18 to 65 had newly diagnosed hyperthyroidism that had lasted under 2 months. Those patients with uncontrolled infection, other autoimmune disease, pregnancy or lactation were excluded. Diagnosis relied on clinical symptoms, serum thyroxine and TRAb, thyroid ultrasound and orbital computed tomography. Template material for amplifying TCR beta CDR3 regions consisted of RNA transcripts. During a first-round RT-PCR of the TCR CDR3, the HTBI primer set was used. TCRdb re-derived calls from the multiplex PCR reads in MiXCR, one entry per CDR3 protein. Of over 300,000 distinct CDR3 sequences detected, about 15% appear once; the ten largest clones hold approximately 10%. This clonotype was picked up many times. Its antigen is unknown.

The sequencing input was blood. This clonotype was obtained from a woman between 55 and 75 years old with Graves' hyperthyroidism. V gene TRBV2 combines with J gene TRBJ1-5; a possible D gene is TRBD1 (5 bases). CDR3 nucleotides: TGTGCCAGCAGTGGGGGGACCAATCAGCCCCAGCATTTT. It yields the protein CASSGGTNQPQHF.